The 20 T cell receptor beta chains below come from one sample, sequenced in a study of cytomegalovirus exposure and HLA in healthy donors. The PCR employed 60 Vbeta primers together with 13 Jbeta primers. Libraries were prepared by immunoSEQ multiplex PCR; TCRdb keeps only in-frame clonotypes and omits some of them. The sample lists 150,000 to 200,000 clones, 78% occurring once. Sample: PBMCs. These receptors all come from a woman aged 25-40 years in good health and CMV-seropositive.

This chain links TRBV6-5 with TRBJ2-1; 8 positions agree with TRBD2. Germline V gene sequence: CDR1 MNHEY, CDR2 SVGAGI. After removal of 1 base from V and 8 bases from J, the junction contained 7 bases not matched to a gene. The CDR3 contains 15 residues. The CDR3 reads CASSYWSGGRDEQFF. The DNA of the CDR3 is TGTGCCAGCAGTTACTGGTCGGGAGGGCGGGATGAGCAGTTCTTC.

V and J are TRBV7-8 and TRBJ2-5, with 7 bases matching TRBD1. V lost 5 bases and J lost 5; bases outside the gene matches: 8. The CDR3 is made up of 14 amino acids. The germline CDR1 and CDR2 sequences are SGHVS and FQNEAQ. This chain's CDR3 is CASSLLGGRETQYF. In nucleotides, the CDR3 is TGTGCCAGCAGCCTACTAGGGGGCCGGGAGACCCAGTACTTC.

This clone was found a few times. The rearrangement uses TRBV5-6 and TRBJ1-1; D gene unclear. CDR1 is SGHDT and CDR2 is YYEEEE in the germline V gene. V was clipped by 0 bases and J by 3 bases, with 9 bases between them. CDR3 length: 14 residues. The chain's CDR3 is CASSLDGRHTEAFF. The CDR3 nucleotides are TGTGCCAGCAGCTTGGACGGGAGACACACTGAAGCTTTCTTT.

The gene calls are TRBV27 and TRBJ2-1, with a weak D call TRBD2 (5 bases). The germline V gene has CDR1 MNHEY and CDR2 SMNVEV (reference sequence). Trimming pared 3 bases from V and 3 bases from J, leaving 12 bases between. This CDR3 has 15 residues. The CDR3 nucleotides read TGTGCCAGCAGTTTTCTTCGGGAAGTCTACAATGAGCAGTTCTTC. The encoded protein is CASSFLREVYNEQFF.

This clone turned up a few times. The chain employs TRBV10-2 and TRBJ2-3, with D tentatively TRBD2 (5 bases). Germline CDR1 is WSHSY and CDR2 is SAAADI. This CDR3 has 14 amino acids. Trimming shortened V by 6 bases and J by 0 bases, and 10 bases separated the two germline ends. CDR3 loop: CASSKRGSTDTQYF. The DNA of the CDR3 is TGCGCCAGCAGCAAACGGGGTAGCACAGATACGCAGTATTTT.

This chain links TRBV9 with TRBJ2-5; D is uncertain. This CDR3 contains 14 residues. The germline V gene has CDR1 SGDLS and CDR2 YYNGEE. Deletions cut 0 bases from V and 4 bases from J, with 10 bases between. The CDR3 sequence is CASSVDGGIETQYF. For the CDR3, the DNA is TGTGCCAGCAGCGTAGATGGCGGAATAGAGACCCAGTACTTC.

This clone appeared a few times. The chain recombines TRBV29-1 with TRBJ1-1; D might be TRBD1 (5 bases). Germline values: CDR1 SQVTM, CDR2 ANQGSEA. The CDR3 loop spans 13 amino acids. The V gene lost 7 bases and the J gene lost 4 bases, with 16 bases spanning the gap. The CDR3, as DNA: TGCAGCGCGTTGGTCCCCGGGGGCACTGAAGCTTTCTTT. Its protein is CSALVPGGTEAFF.

The rearrangement uses TRBV5-5 and TRBJ2-1; TRBD2 agrees at 8 bases. The CDR3 consists of 15 residues. V dropped 1 base and J dropped 5; count of bases not matched to a gene: 5. CDR1 is SGHKS and CDR2 is YYEKEE in the germline V gene (reference sequence). CDR3 DNA: TGTGCCAGCAGCTTGAGTAGCGGGAATAACAATGAGCAGTTCTTC. The encoded protein is CASSLSSGNNNEQFF.

V and J are TRBV6-1 and TRBJ2-1; possibly TRBD2 for D (8 bases). CDR1 and CDR2 from the germline V gene are MNHNS and SASEGT. The CDR3 runs to 15 residues. V lost 4 bases and J 5 bases, leaving 15 bases between the germline ends. The CDR3: CASSVPGGGHNEQFF. The CDR3 DNA follows: TGTGCCAGCAGTGTCCCGGGAGGGGGCCACAATGAGCAGTTCTTC.

This sequence joins TRBV6-5 and TRBJ2-7; no clear D. This CDR3 spans 9 amino acids. The V gene's germline CDR1 is MNHEY and CDR2 SVGAGI. Trimming shortened V by 11 bases and J by 2 bases, and 4 bases separated the two germline ends. The CDR3 spells CAGPYEQYF. The CDR3 DNA sequence: TGTGCCGGGCCCTACGAGCAGTACTTC.

The rearrangement links TRBV4-3 to TRBJ2-5; 9 nucleotides line up with TRBD1. Germline V gene sequence: CDR1 LGHNA, CDR2 YSLEER. CDR3 length: 18 amino acids. V gave up 0 bases and J gave up 5 bases; unmatched junction bases: 13. CDR3 DNA: TGCGCCAGCAGCCAAGAGGTCCATAACAGGGGGCTAATGGAGACCCAGTACTTC. As protein: CASSQEVHNRGLMETQYF.

The chain joins TRBV4-2 to TRBJ1-1; 8 nucleotides line up with TRBD1. Germline V lookup: CDR1 LGHNA, CDR2 YNFKEQ. The trim removed 1 base at V and 8 bases at J, leaving 3 bases unmatched. The CDR3 runs to 13 residues. The CDR3 reads CASSQGTGSEAFF. Here the CDR3 DNA reads TGTGCCAGCAGCCAAGGGACAGGGTCAGAAGCTTTCTTT.

V gene TRBV27 combines with J gene TRBJ2-2; TRBD2 matches at 8 bases. V was clipped by 10 bases and J by 6 bases; unmatched bases: 1. The CDR3 is 11 residues long. Germline CDR1 reads MNHEY; CDR2 reads SMNVEV (reference sequence). The CDR3: CATGGAGELFF. DNA for the CDR3: TGTGCCACCGGGGGGGCCGGGGAGCTGTTTTTT.

This clone showed up just once. The chain carries TRBV2 and TRBJ1-2; TRBD1 agrees at 10 bases. V trimming: 8 bases; J trimming: 4 bases; junction bases outside the gene matches: 10. From germline, CDR1 is SNHLY and CDR2 FYNNEI. CDR3 length equals 15 residues. The CDR3 loop is CASVADRGRFYGYTF. The CDR3 region has the DNA TGTGCCAGCGTCGCCGACAGGGGGCGTTTCTATGGCTACACCTTC.

The chain links TRBV28 to TRBJ2-1, with 7 bases that match TRBD1. CDR1 and CDR2 (germline): MDHEN, SYDVKM. Trimming cost V 5 bases and J 7 bases; bases outside gene matches: 17. The CDR3 runs to 17 residues. The CDR3 region is CASSLPNRGRFRNEQFF. CDR3 sequence (DNA): TGTGCCAGCAGTCTCCCCAACAGGGGAAGGTTTAGGAATGAGCAGTTCTTC.

The V and J genes are TRBV7-6 and TRBJ2-7; TRBD2 matches 11 bases. This CDR3 is 12 amino acids long. Germline V gene sequence: CDR1 SGHVS, CDR2 FNYEAQ. The trim removed 4 bases at V and 12 bases at J, leaving 5 bases unmatched. The CDR3 sequence is CASSSSGGRLYF. The CDR3 DNA is TGTGCCAGCAGCTCTAGCGGGGGGCGGTTGTACTTC.

The chain carries TRBV29-1 and TRBJ1-1; 7 bases are a match to TRBD1. V lost 6 bases, J lost 4 bases, and 11 bases stayed unmatched. Germline loops: CDR1 SQVTM, CDR2 ANQGSEA. The CDR3 loop spans 14 amino acids. The CDR3 is CSVELQGYPTEAFF. The CDR3 nucleotides are TGCAGCGTCGAGTTACAGGGGTACCCCACTGAAGCTTTCTTT.

This chain links TRBV6-5 with TRBJ2-7; D is uncertain. Germline values: CDR1 MNHEY, CDR2 SVGAGI. The V and J ends lost 6 bases and 6 bases respectively, with 12 bases between them. The CDR3 covers 12 residues. The CDR3 DNA reads TGTGCCAGCAGCACCGGTAACGGCGAGCAGTACTTC. Protein: CASSTGNGEQYF.

The chain has TRBV5-1 and TRBJ2-2; TRBD2 matches at 10 bases. Germline V gives CDR1 SGHRS, CDR2 YFSETQ. The trim removed 0 bases at V and 0 bases at J, leaving 2 bases unmatched. CDR3 length equals 17 residues. The CDR3 DNA sequence: TGCGCCAGCAGCTTGGGTCTAGCGGGGGCGAACACCGGGGAGCTGTTTTTT. Its translation is CASSLGLAGANTGELFF.

The chain recombines TRBV7-8 with TRBJ2-2, with D maybe TRBD2 (6 bases). Trimming pared 6 bases from V and 7 bases from J, leaving 15 bases between. This CDR3 contains 14 residues. Germline loops: CDR1 SGHVS, CDR2 FQNEAQ. The CDR3 region is CASRRDSFSGELFF. The CDR3 bases are TGTGCCAGCAGACGGGACTCCTTTAGCGGGGAGCTGTTTTTT.